This T cell receptor (beta chain) was sequenced for a study of cytomegalovirus exposure and HLA in healthy donors. Trimming left V 0 bases short and J 7 bases short, with 12 bases between. The V gene's germline CDR1 is MNHEY and CDR2 SVGAGI. The CDR3 runs 15 residues. PCR was performed using 60 Vbeta and 13 Jbeta primers. Profiling relied on immunoSEQ multiplex PCR, and the TCRdb table lists in-frame clones only, not all of them. The table lists over 150,000 clones, approximately 67% of them singletons. Sequenced material: PBMCs. The chain employs TRBV6-5 and TRBJ2-2; D not resolved. The receptor was isolated from a young woman in good health and CMV-seropositive. CDR3 region: CASSYSNIAVGELFF. In DNA form, the CDR3 reads TGTGCCAGCAGTTACTCCAACATTGCAGTCGGGGAGCTGTTTTTT.